These T cell receptor beta chains were read from a single sample in a study of response to subunit inactivated influenza vaccine. One entry per CDR3 protein, called by TCRdb with MiXCR from the RT-PCR reads. This sample has over 450,000 distinct CDR3 sequences, with over 10% found just once. The material was PBMCs from blood, obtained roughly 47 days after vaccination. These receptor sequences come from a middle-aged man who received an inactivated influenza vaccine. Each CDR3 is given with its conserved first and last residue. A D gene is named only where the DNA matches it firmly. Size values are once, few and many counts, or a class for expanded clones, and some rows have none.

clone_size,j_call,v_call,d_call,cdr3_aa,cdr3_nt
few,TRBJ2-1,TRBV12-3/TRBV12-4,NA,CASSLDGMLIFSEQFF,TGTGCCAGCAGCTTAGACGGGATGCTAATTTTTAGTGAGCAGTTCTTC
NA,TRBJ2-7,TRBV18,NA,CASSRGLEEQYF,TGTGCCAGCTCACGGGGACTGGAAGAGCAGTACTTC
many,TRBJ2-5,TRBV28,NA,CASSRGAYQETQYF,TGTGCCAGCAGTCGTGGAGCGTACCAAGAGACCCAGTACTTC
few,TRBJ1-5,TRBV7-8,NA,CASSFADYSNQPQHF,TGTGCCAGCAGCTTCGCCGATTATAGCAATCAGCCCCAGCATTTT
NA,TRBJ1-1,TRBV29-1,NA,CSVEAGLNTEAFF,TGCAGCGTTGAAGCGGGCCTAAACACTGAAGCTTTCTTT
NA,TRBJ2-3,TRBV4-1,NA,CASSQRLPARGTDTQYF,TGCGCCAGCAGCCAACGTCTCCCTGCTCGTGGCACAGATACGCAGTATTTT
few,TRBJ2-2,TRBV7-2,TRBD1,CASSRGTGESRELFF,TGTGCCAGCAGCCGCGGGACAGGGGAGTCAAGGGAGCTGTTTTTT
many,TRBJ2-7,TRBV7-9,NA,CASSRVGPTYEQYF,TGTGCCAGCAGCCGAGTGGGGCCGACCTACGAGCAGTACTTC
NA,TRBJ2-3,TRBV15,TRBD2,CATSRDPLAGVDTQYF,TGTGCCACCAGCAGAGATCCACTAGCGGGAGTAGATACGCAGTATTTT
few,TRBJ2-1,TRBV4-3,TRBD2,CASSHWWSSGNYNEQFF,TGCGCCAGCAGCCACTGGTGGTCTAGCGGGAATTACAATGAGCAGTTCTTC
few,TRBJ2-3,TRBV4-3,NA,CASSQDGRGPTDTQYF,TGCGCCAGCAGCCAAGACGGCCGGGGACCCACAGATACGCAGTATTTT
NA,TRBJ2-7,TRBV4-1,NA,CASSQEGWGYEQYF,TGCGCCAGCAGCCAAGAAGGTTGGGGTTACGAGCAGTACTTC
few,TRBJ1-5,TRBV28,NA,CASSPRPGGGQPQHF,TGTGCCAGCAGTCCCCGCCCCGGGGGAGGGCAGCCCCAGCATTTT
NA,TRBJ2-3,TRBV7-9,TRBD2,CASSFSGGVTDTQYF,TGTGCCAGCAGCTTTTCGGGGGGGGTCACAGATACGCAGTATTTT
few,TRBJ2-7,TRBV11-2,TRBD1,CASSPDWTGENEQYF,TGTGCCAGCAGCCCCGACTGGACAGGGGAGAACGAGCAGTACTTC
NA,TRBJ1-3,TRBV9,NA,CASSSDLGNTIYF,TGTGCCAGCAGCTCCGACTTGGGAAACACCATATATTTT
few,TRBJ2-7,TRBV4-3,TRBD2,CASSPDFGLAGLSYEQYF,TGCGCCAGCAGCCCTGATTTTGGGCTAGCGGGGCTCTCCTACGAGCAGTACTTC
many,TRBJ2-5,TRBV7-2,TRBD1,CASSVTGTGVRETQYF,TGTGCCAGCAGCGTAACCGGGACAGGGGTTAGGGAGACCCAGTACTTC
NA,TRBJ1-1,TRBV11-2,NA,CASSLELGGRQNTEAFF,TGTGCCAGCAGCTTAGAATTAGGCGGCCGCCAGAACACTGAAGCTTTCTTT
NA,TRBJ2-3,TRBV28,TRBD2,CASSLLSGGTDTQYF,TGTGCCAGCAGTTTATTATCGGGAGGGACAGATACGCAGTATTTT
many,TRBJ2-7,TRBV14,NA,CASSQDTRGSEQYF,TGTGCCAGCAGCCAAGATACCCGGGGATCCGAGCAGTACTTC
once,TRBJ2-7,TRBV11-1,TRBD2,CASSLARTSGTPRGHEQYF,TGTGCCAGCAGCTTAGCTAGGACTAGCGGGACCCCTCGAGGCCACGAGCAGTACTTC
NA,TRBJ1-2,TRBV2,TRBD1,CASSDYRGITGYTF,TGTGCCAGCAGTGATTACAGGGGAATTACTGGCTACACCTTC
few,TRBJ2-1,TRBV5-6,TRBD1,CASSLAEGTGYNEQFF,TGTGCCAGCAGCTTGGCCGAGGGGACAGGGTACAATGAGCAGTTCTTC
many,TRBJ2-7,TRBV29-1,TRBD1,CSVDIGGNYEQYF,TGCAGCGTTGATATAGGGGGCAACTACGAGCAGTACTTC
many,TRBJ1-4,TRBV20-1,NA,CSARDAQRDEKLFF,TGCAGTGCTAGAGATGCCCAAAGGGATGAAAAACTGTTTTTT
NA,TRBJ2-1,TRBV11-2,NA,CASSSGTRRDEQFF,TGTGCCAGCAGCTCGGGGACCAGAAGGGATGAGCAGTTCTTC